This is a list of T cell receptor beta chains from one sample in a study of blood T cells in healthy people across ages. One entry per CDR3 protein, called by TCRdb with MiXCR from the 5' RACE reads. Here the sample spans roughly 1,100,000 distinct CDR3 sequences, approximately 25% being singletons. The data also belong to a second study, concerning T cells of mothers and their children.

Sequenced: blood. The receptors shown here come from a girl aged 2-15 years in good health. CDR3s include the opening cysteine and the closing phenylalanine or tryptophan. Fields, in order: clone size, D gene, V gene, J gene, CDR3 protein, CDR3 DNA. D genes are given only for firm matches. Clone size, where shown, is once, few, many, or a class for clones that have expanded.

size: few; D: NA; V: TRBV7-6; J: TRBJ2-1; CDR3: CASSPGAADYNEQFF; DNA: TGTGCCAGCAGCCCTGGGGCGGCCGACTACAATGAGCAGTTCTTC
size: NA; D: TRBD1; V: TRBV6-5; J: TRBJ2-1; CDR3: CASKEWTGAYNEQFF; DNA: TGTGCCAGCAAAGAATGGACAGGGGCCTACAATGAGCAGTTCTTC
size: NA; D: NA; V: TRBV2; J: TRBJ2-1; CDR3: CASREDEQFF; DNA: TGTGCCAGCAGAGAGGATGAGCAGTTCTTC
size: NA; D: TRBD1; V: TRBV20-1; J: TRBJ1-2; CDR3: CSARAPTGTGIGYTF; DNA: TGCAGTGCTAGAGCACCAACCGGGACAGGGATTGGCTACACCTTC
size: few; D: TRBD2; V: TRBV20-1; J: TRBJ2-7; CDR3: CSASTSGNGEQYF; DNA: TGCAGTGCTTCAACTAGCGGGAACGGCGAGCAGTACTTC
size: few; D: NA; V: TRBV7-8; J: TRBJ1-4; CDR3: CASSSTFGRTNEKLFF; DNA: TGTGCCAGCAGCTCCACTTTTGGACGGACTAATGAAAAACTGTTTTTT
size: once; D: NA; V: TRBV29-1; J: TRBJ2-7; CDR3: CSVEDLKDGAIYEQYF; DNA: TGCAGCGTTGAAGATCTTAAGGACGGGGCTATCTACGAGCAGTACTTC
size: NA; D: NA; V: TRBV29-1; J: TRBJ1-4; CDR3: CSASLGGLNEKLFF; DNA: TGCAGCGCCTCCCTCGGGGGTCTTAATGAAAAACTGTTTTTT
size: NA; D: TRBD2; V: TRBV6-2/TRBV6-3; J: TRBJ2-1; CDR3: CASTQVGLAGREQFF; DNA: TGTGCCAGCACCCAGGTGGGACTAGCGGGGAGAGAGCAGTTCTTC
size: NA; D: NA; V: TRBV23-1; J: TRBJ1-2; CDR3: CASSQRPRSSEVYGYTF; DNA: TGCGCCAGCAGTCAAAGGCCGAGGTCAAGTGAAGTTTATGGCTACACCTTC
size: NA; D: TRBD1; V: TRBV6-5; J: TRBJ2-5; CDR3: CASSAATGEETQYF; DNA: TGTGCCAGCAGTGCGGCTACAGGGGAAGAGACCCAGTACTTC
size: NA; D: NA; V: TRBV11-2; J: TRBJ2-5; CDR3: CASSLDMYRSSSETQYF; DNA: TGTGCCAGCAGCTTAGATATGTATCGGTCAAGCTCTGAGACCCAGTACTTC
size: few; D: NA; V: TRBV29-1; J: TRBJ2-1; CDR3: CSVEWVGDEQFF; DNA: TGCAGCGTTGAATGGGTAGGCGATGAGCAGTTCTTC
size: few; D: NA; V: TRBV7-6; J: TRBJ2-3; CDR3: CASSFPGFTRGADTQYF; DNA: TGTGCCAGCAGCTTCCCGGGGTTTACCCGAGGGGCGGATACGCAGTATTTT
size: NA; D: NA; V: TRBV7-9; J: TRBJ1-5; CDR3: CASSTLPNQPQHF; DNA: TGTGCCAGCTCAACGTTACCTAATCAGCCCCAGCATTTT
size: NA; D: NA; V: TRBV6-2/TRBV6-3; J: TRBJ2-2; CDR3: CASRGTSTGELLF; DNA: TGTGCCAGCAGAGGGACAAGCACCGGGGAGCTGCTTTTT
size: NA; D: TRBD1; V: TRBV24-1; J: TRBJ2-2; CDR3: CATSGQGGTGELFF; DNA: TGTGCCACCAGTGGACAGGGCGGCACCGGGGAGCTGTTTTTT
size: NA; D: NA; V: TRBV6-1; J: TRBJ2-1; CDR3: CASSRGTRLSNEQFF; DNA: TGTGCCAGCAGCAGGGGGACTAGATTATCCAATGAGCAGTTCTTC
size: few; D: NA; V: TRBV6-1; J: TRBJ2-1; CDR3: CASSAPLAGTYNEQFF; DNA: TGTGCCAGCAGTGCCCCGCTGGCGGGAACCTACAATGAGCAGTTCTTC
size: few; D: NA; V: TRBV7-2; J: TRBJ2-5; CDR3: CASSFWLGGETQYF; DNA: TGTGCCAGCAGCTTCTGGTTAGGGGGGGAGACCCAGTACTTC
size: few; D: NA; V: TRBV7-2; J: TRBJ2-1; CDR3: CASSFGPLNIREQFF; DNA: TGTGCCAGCAGCTTTGGCCCTCTTAATATTCGTGAGCAGTTCTTC
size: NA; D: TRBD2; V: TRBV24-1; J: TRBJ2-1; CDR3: CATSDGSGSNEQFF; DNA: TGTGCCACCAGTGATGGGAGCGGGAGTAATGAGCAGTTCTTC
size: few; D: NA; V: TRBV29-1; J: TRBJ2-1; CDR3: CSVLQWHNEQFF; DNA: TGCAGCGTTCTTCAGTGGCACAATGAGCAGTTCTTC
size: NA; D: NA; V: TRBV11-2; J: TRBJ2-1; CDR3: CAITRRGEQFF; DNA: TGTGCCATTACCCGCAGGGGCGAGCAGTTCTTC
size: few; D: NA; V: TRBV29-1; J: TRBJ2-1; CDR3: CSVTGLKSSYNEQFF; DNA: TGCAGCGTGACGGGCCTTAAGAGCTCCTACAATGAGCAGTTCTTC
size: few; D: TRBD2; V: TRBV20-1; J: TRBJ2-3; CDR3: CSALGGGLDNLLIDTQYF; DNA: TGCAGTGCTTTGGGCGGGGGGTTGGACAACCTCCTGATAGATACGCAGTATTTT
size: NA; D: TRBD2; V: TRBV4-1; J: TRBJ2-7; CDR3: CASSQGPGGTYEQYF; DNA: TGCGCCAGCAGCCAAGGTCCGGGAGGCACCTACGAGCAGTACTTC
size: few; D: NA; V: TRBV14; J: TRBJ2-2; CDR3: CASSQLPGELFF; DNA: TGTGCCAGCAGCCAACTACCCGGGGAGCTGTTTTTT
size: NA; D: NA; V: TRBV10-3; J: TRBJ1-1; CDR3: CAISESIGVRTEAFF; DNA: TGTGCCATCAGTGAGTCGATCGGGGTAAGGACTGAAGCTTTCTTT
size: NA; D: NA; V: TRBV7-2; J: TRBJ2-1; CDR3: CASSRPTANNEQFF; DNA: TGTGCCAGCAGCCGGCCGACTGCTAACAATGAGCAGTTCTTC
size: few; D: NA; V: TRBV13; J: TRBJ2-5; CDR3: CASSPRHSQETQYF; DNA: TGTGCCAGCAGCCCGAGACACTCACAAGAGACCCAGTACTTC
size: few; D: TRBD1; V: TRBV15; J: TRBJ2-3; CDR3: CATSSRDRSRADTQYF; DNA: TGTGCCACCAGCAGTCGGGACAGGTCAAGGGCAGATACGCAGTATTTT
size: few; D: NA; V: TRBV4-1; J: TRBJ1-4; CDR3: CASSQTGGKLFF; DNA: TGCGCCAGCAGCCAGACAGGTGGGAAACTGTTTTTT
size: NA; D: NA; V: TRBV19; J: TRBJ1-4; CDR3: CASSMYGATNEKLFF; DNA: TGTGCCAGTAGTATGTACGGCGCCACTAATGAAAAACTGTTTTTT
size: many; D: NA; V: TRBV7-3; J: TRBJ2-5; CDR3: CASSSLGGMEETQYF; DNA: TGTGCCAGCAGCTCACTGGGGGGAATGGAAGAGACCCAGTACTTC